The next 28 T cell receptor beta chains were all read from a single sample in a study of cytomegalovirus exposure and HLA in healthy donors. The PCR was carried out with 60 Vbeta primers and 13 Jbeta primers. TCRdb keeps only in-frame clones here, not all; method: immunoSEQ multiplex PCR. The sample lists 72,000 or so clones; 74% were seen once. The specimen was PBMCs. These receptors were collected from a human donor in good health.

V is TRBV7-9 and J is TRBJ2-7; 7 nucleotides line up with TRBD2. The CDR3 extends over 14 amino acids. Unmatched junction bases numbered 4, after V lost 1 base and J lost 4 bases. Germline CDR1 reads SEHNR; CDR2 reads FQNEAQ (reference sequence). For the CDR3, the DNA is TGTGCCAGCAGCTTAGGGCAGGGAGGGTACGAGCAGTACTTC. Translating it yields CASSLGQGGYEQYF. The full variable domain, rest sourced from reference TRBV7-9 and TRBJ2-7, is DTGVSQNPRHKITKRGQNVTFRCDPISEHNRLYWYRQTLGQGPEFLTYFQNEAQLEKSRLLSDRFSAERPKGSFSTLEIQRTEQGDSAMYLCASSLGQGGYEQYFGPGTRLTVT.

The CDR3 spells CATRTTGMNTEAFF. DNA of the CDR3: TGTGCCACCAGAACCACAGGGATGAACACTGAAGCTTTCTTT. This chain joins TRBV6-5 and TRBJ1-1, with D possibly TRBD1 on 6 matching bases. Germline V gene sequence: CDR1 MNHEY, CDR2 SVGAGI. This CDR3 region has 14 residues. V lost 10 bases, J lost 0 bases, and 15 bases lay in between.

This clone was seen more than once but under ten times. This rearrangement joins TRBV2 to TRBJ1-5; no firm D call. Germline CDR1 is SNHLY and CDR2 is FYNNEI. There are 13 residues in the CDR3. V lost 5 bases and J lost 5, with 10 bases in between. Here the CDR3 DNA reads TGTGCCAGCAGTACGGGATTAGATCAGCCCCAGCATTTT. It codes for CASSTGLDQPQHF.

This clone was detected a few times. V is TRBV6-1 and J is TRBJ1-5, with a possible D match to TRBD1 (6 bases). Trimming pared 2 bases from V and 5 bases from J, leaving 7 bases between. The CDR3 extends over 13 amino acids. Germline lookup yields CDR1 MNHNS and CDR2 SASEGT. The CDR3 region is CASSEQGYQPQHF. The CDR3 DNA follows: TGTGCCAGCAGTGAACAGGGGTATCAGCCCCAGCATTTT.

This clone has only one observation. The rearrangement joins TRBV5-1 to TRBJ1-1, with 12 nucleotides matching TRBD1. Trimming cost V 4 bases and J 12 bases; bases outside gene matches: 10. This CDR3 spans 14 amino acids. Germline CDR1 and CDR2: SGHRS and YFSETQ. CDR3 DNA sequence: TGCGCCAGCAGCGGAGGGACAGGGGGCGCGGTGACTTTCTTT. The encoded protein is CASSGGTGGAVTFF.

V is TRBV30 and J is TRBJ2-7; 9 bases match TRBD1. Trimming cost V 1 base and J 5 bases; bases outside gene matches: 12. CDR3 size: 16 residues. Germline CDR1 is GTSNPN and CDR2 is SVGIG (reference sequence). The DNA for the CDR3 is TGTGCCTGGAGTGAATTACTATGGGGACAGGGAAACGAGCAGTACTTC. Translation gives CAWSELLWGQGNEQYF.

This chain connects TRBV5-8 to TRBJ2-5; 12 bases are shared with TRBD2. CDR1 and CDR2 (germline): SGHTS, YDEGEE. This CDR3 spans 16 amino acids. Trimming at V came to 3 bases and at J to 7 bases, leaving 10 bases not matched to a gene. The CDR3 loop is CASSYPGLAGLVTQYF. CDR3 nucleotide sequence: TGTGCCAGCAGCTACCCGGGACTAGCGGGTTTGGTGACCCAGTACTTC.

The count of this clone is one. V and J are TRBV5-1 and TRBJ2-2; D remains ambiguous. V gave up 4 bases and J gave up 4 bases, with 8 bases separating them. CDR1 is SGHRS and CDR2 is YFSETQ in the germline V gene. This CDR3 region has 13 residues. The CDR3 sequence is CASSLGFTGELFF. CDR3 coding DNA: TGCGCCAGCAGCCTCGGTTTCACCGGGGAGCTGTTTTTT. The whole variable domain, remainder taken from reference TRBV5-1 and TRBJ2-2, is KAGVTQTPRYLIKTRGQQVTLSCSPISGHRSVSWYQQTPGQGLQFLFEYFSETQRNKGNFPGRFSGRQFSNSRSEMNVSTLELGDSALYLCASSLGFTGELFFGEGSRLTVL.

In the case of this clone: Other nucleotide sequences from this sample produce the same CDR3. The chain has TRBV9 and TRBJ1-1; D is perhaps TRBD1 (6 bases). CDR1 and CDR2 (germline): SGDLS, YYNGEE. The CDR3 has 13 amino acids. With 3 bases removed from V and 1 base from J, the gap between germline ends came to 7 bases. The CDR3 DNA reads TGTGCCAGCAGCGCACAGGGGAACACTGAAGCTTTCTTT. This sequence encodes CASSAQGNTEAFF. The full variable domain, completed using reference TRBV9 and TRBJ1-1, is DSGVTQTPKHLITATGQRVTLRCSPRSGDLSVYWYQQSLDQGLQFLIQYYNGEERAKGNILERFSAQQFPDLHSELNLSSLELGDSALYFCASSAQGNTEAFFGQGTRLTVV.

The chain joins TRBV5-1 to TRBJ2-3; possibly TRBD1 for D (6 bases). CDR1 SGHRS and CDR2 YFSETQ come from the germline V gene. V lost 0 bases, J lost 2 bases, and 13 bases lay in between. The CDR3 spans 16 residues. For the CDR3, the DNA is TGCGCCAGCAGCTTGGTCTGGGGGCGCGACACAGATACGCAGTATTTT. It encodes CASSLVWGRDTDTQYF.

The chain recombines TRBV19 with TRBJ1-5, with unresolved D. CDR3 length: 15 amino acids. The ends were cut back, 3 bases at V and 4 bases at J, with 13 bases in the middle. The V gene's germline CDR1 is LNHDA and CDR2 SQIVND (reference sequence). The CDR3, as DNA: TGTGCCAGTAGTATCCGGCAGACATTGAATCAGCCCCAGCATTTT. This translates into CASSIRQTLNQPQHF.

J is TRBJ1-5 and V is TRBV30; D may be TRBD1 (5 bases). The CDR3 is 13 amino acids. The germline V and J ends were trimmed by 5 bases and 2 bases, with 10 bases remaining between them. CDR1 GTSNPN and CDR2 SVGIG come from the germline V gene (reference sequence). The DNA for the CDR3 is TGTGCCTGGGGGGGGTCAGGCAATCAGCCCCAGCATTTT. This translates into CAWGGSGNQPQHF.

The chain is built from TRBV13 and TRBJ1-4; D is unclear. Germline V CDR1 and CDR2: PRHDT, FYEKMQ (reference sequence). With 7 bases removed from V and 1 base from J, the gap between germline ends came to 13 bases. The CDR3 has 15 residues. This CDR3 reads CASTLTAGTNEKLFF. For the CDR3, the DNA is TGTGCCAGCACCCTAACGGCAGGAACTAATGAAAAACTGTTTTTT.

This chain joins TRBV30 and TRBJ2-1, with a tentative D call TRBD2 (6 bases). The germline V and J ends were trimmed by 2 bases and 0 bases, with 14 bases remaining between them. The germline gives CDR1 GTSNPN, CDR2 SVGIG (reference sequence). There are 16 residues in the CDR3. The DNA for the CDR3 is TGTGCCTGGAGTCGAGGAGGGTCGAGCTCCTACAATGAGCAGTTCTTC. Protein product: CAWSRGGSSSYNEQFF.

This rearrangement joins TRBV28 to TRBJ1-5; TRBD1 agrees at 7 bases. CDR1 and CDR2 from the germline V gene are MDHEN and SYDVKM. This CDR3 region has 15 residues. Trimming removed 2 bases from V and 7 bases from J; junction bases left unmatched: 8. Here the CDR3 DNA reads TGTGCCAGCAGTTTAGTCAGGGGGATATTACAGCCCCAGCATTTT. It translates to CASSLVRGILQPQHF.

With respect to this clone: One end of the junction varies from germline; a read error may be responsible. The rearrangement links TRBV5-1 to TRBJ2-5, with 10 bases identical to TRBD1. This CDR3 has 14 amino acids. Germline loops: CDR1 SGHRS, CDR2 YFSETQ. The CDR3 is CASTLTGGYETQYF. The CDR3 DNA is TGCGCCAGCACCTTGACAGGGGGCTATGAGACCCAGTACTTC.

The gene calls are TRBV5-4 and TRBJ2-3, with TRBD1 matching 10 bases. The V and J ends lost 0 bases and 1 base, in that order; junction bases with no gene match: 2. The germline V gene encodes CDR1 SGHNT and CDR2 YYREEE (reference sequence). This CDR3 comprises 16 residues. CDR3 nucleotides: TGTGCCAGCAGCTTGGGGGGGACAGGGGGCACAGATACGCAGTATTTT. Encoded protein: CASSLGGTGGTDTQYF.

The V gene is TRBV5-6, the J gene TRBJ1-5; D is unresolved. The CDR3 consists of 18 residues. Per germline, CDR1 SGHDT and CDR2 YYEEEE. Trimming pared 0 bases from V and 0 bases from J, leaving 16 bases between. The CDR3 DNA follows: TGTGCCAGCAGCTTGGGGCTGACGTCGGGGTATAGCAATCAGCCCCAGCATTTT. This sequence encodes CASSLGLTSGYSNQPQHF.

The V gene is TRBV19, the J gene TRBJ1-1; possibly TRBD1 for D (5 bases). Per germline, CDR1 LNHDA and CDR2 SQIVND (reference sequence). The CDR3 length is 17 residues. The V gene lost 1 base and the J gene lost 4 bases, with 19 bases spanning the gap. This chain's CDR3 is CASSIGPGMYVGTEAFF. The CDR3 DNA reads as TGTGCCAGTAGTATAGGCCCAGGGATGTATGTTGGCACTGAAGCTTTCTTT.

This sequence joins TRBV10-1 and TRBJ1-2; TRBD1 agrees at 9 bases. Germline V CDR1 and CDR2: WNHNN, SYGVQD (reference sequence). This CDR3 region has 14 residues. The ends lost 3 bases at V and 2 bases at J; junction bases unmatched: 1. The CDR3 nucleotides read TGCGCCAGCAGTGAAGGGACAGGGAACTATGGCTACACCTTC. It codes for CASSEGTGNYGYTF.

The chain carries TRBV5-1 and TRBJ2-2; D is unclear. Trimming stripped 0 bases from V and 6 bases from J, with 12 bases between. This CDR3 is built from 15 residues. Germline loops: CDR1 SGHRS, CDR2 YFSETQ. In DNA form, the CDR3 reads TGCGCCAGCAGCTTGGGCCACAGATTCCCCGGGGAGCTGTTTTTT. It is translated as CASSLGHRFPGELFF.

The table lists this clone with a few counts. V gene TRBV4-2 combines with J gene TRBJ2-1; 12 bases match TRBD2. The CDR3 contains 19 residues. The germline V gene has CDR1 LGHNA and CDR2 YNFKEQ. J was trimmed by 5 bases and V by 0 bases; bases with no gene match: 11. In DNA form, the CDR3 reads TGTGCCAGCAGCCAAGATTCTCAGTGGACTAGCGGGGCTGACAATGAGCAGTTCTTC. Amino acids: CASSQDSQWTSGADNEQFF.

The chain combines TRBV7-8 with TRBJ2-7; D is ambiguous. CDR3 length equals 15 residues. Germline V gene data show CDR1 as SGHVS and CDR2 as FQNEAQ. Trimming removed 5 bases from V and 0 bases from J, with 14 bases in between. The CDR3 loop reads CASSTTQTPSYEQYF. Here the CDR3 DNA reads TGTGCCAGCAGCACTACTCAAACGCCCTCCTACGAGCAGTACTTC. The full variable domain, rest sourced from reference TRBV7-8 and TRBJ2-7, is GAGVSQSPRYKVAKRGQDVALRCDPISGHVSLFWYQQALGQGPEFLTYFQNEAQLDKSGLPSDRFFAERPEGSVSTLKIQRTQQEDSAVYLCASSTTQTPSYEQYFGPGTRLTVT.

This rearrangement joins TRBV6-5 to TRBJ2-3; 8 bases line up with TRBD2. Germline-derived CDR1 and CDR2 are MNHEY and SVGAGI. The CDR3 totals 15 residues. V shed 2 bases and J 6 bases; nucleotides not matched to a gene: 7. The CDR3 coding sequence is TGTGCCAGCAGTTACGAGGCGGGAGGTGCCGATACGCAGTATTTT. This sequence encodes CASSYEAGGADTQYF.

The CDR3 nucleotides read TGCAGCGTTGAGGGGACTAGCGGAGACTTTTACGAGCAGTACTTC. Amino acid sequence: CSVEGTSGDFYEQYF. This rearrangement joins TRBV29-1 to TRBJ2-7; TRBD2 matches at 11 bases. The junction had 8 bases not matched to a gene; V was cut back by 3 bases and J by 4 bases. The CDR3 covers 15 residues. In germline, CDR1 is SQVTM, CDR2 ANQGSEA.

The chain links TRBV13 to TRBJ2-7, with 8 bases identical to TRBD1. Germline V lookup: CDR1 PRHDT, CDR2 FYEKMQ (reference sequence). The CDR3 spans 12 residues. Trimming took 5 bases from V and 7 from J; bases not matched to a gene: 4. The CDR3 here is CASSDRGGEQYF. The CDR3 nucleotides read TGTGCCAGCAGCGACAGGGGTGGGGAGCAGTACTTC.

CDR3 protein: CASSQWSGWNQPQHF. The CDR3 DNA is TGCGCCAGCAGTCAATGGTCAGGGTGGAATCAGCCCCAGCATTTT. The chain has TRBV23-1 and TRBJ1-5, with TRBD1 as a possible D gene (5 bases). TRBV23-1 carries the ORF label, with uncertain function. The V end lost 1 base, the J end lost 4 bases, and 11 bases lay between the germline ends. This CDR3 region has 15 residues.

This clone was picked up one time. This sequence joins TRBV4-1 and TRBJ2-1; TRBD2 matches 7 bases. The CDR3 contains 15 residues. J gave up 5 bases and V 0 bases, and 4 bases lay outside the gene matches. From germline, CDR1 is MGHRA and CDR2 YSYEKL. The CDR3 spells CASSQDPAGNNEQFF. CDR3 DNA sequence: TGCGCCAGCAGCCAAGACCCAGCGGGAAACAATGAGCAGTTCTTC.